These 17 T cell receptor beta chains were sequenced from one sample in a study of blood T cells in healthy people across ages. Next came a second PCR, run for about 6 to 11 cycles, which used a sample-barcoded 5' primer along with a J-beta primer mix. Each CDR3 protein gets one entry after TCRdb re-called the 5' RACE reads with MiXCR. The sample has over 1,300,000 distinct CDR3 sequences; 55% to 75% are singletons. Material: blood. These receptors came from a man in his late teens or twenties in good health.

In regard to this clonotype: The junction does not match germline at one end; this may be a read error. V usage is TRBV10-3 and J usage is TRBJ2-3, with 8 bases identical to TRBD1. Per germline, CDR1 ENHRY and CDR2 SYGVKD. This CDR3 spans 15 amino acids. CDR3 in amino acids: CAIRKGQGGPDAQYF. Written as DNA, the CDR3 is TGTGCCATCAGGAAAGGACAGGGAGGACCAGATGCGCAGTATTTT.

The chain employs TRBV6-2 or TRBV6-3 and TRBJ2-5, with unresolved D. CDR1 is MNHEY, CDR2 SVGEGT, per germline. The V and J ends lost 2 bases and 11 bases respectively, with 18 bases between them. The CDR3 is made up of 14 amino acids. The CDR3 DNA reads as TGTGCCAGCAGTTACGGGTGGGGTTACAATGAGCAGTACTTC. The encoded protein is CASSYGWGYNEQYF.

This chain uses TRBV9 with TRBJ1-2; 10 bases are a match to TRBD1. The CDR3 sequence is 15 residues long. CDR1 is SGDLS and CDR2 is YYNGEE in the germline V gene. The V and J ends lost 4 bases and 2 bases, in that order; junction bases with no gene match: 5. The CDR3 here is CASSSGQGGNYGYTF. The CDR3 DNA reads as TGTGCCAGCAGCTCAGGACAGGGGGGAAACTATGGCTACACCTTC.

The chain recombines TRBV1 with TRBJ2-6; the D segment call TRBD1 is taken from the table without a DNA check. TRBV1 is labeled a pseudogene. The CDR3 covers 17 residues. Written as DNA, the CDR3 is TGCACCAGCAGCCAAGGGCAGGGGTTTGCTGGGGCCAACGTCCTGACTTTC. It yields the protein CTSSQGQGFAGANVLTF.

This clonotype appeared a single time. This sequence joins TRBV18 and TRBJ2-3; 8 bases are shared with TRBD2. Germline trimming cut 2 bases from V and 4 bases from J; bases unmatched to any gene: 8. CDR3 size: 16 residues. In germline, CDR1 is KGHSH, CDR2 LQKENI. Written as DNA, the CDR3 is TGTGCCAGCTCACCAGGGAGCAGCGGGAGTGCAGATACGCAGTATTTT. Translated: CASSPGSSGSADTQYF.

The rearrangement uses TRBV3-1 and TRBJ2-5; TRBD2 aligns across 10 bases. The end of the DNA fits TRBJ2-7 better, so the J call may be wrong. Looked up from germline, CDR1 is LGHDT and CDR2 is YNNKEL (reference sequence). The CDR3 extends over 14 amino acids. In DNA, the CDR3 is TGTGCCAGCAGCCAAGGAGCGGGGGGGTCCGAGCAGTACTTC. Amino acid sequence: CASSQGAGGSEQYF.

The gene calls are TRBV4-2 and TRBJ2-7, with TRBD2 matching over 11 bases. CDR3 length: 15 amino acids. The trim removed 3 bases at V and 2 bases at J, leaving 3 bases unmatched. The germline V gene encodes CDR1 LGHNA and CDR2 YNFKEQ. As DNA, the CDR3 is TGTGCCAGCAGCCAGGCTAGCGGGGGGACCTACGAGCAGTACTTC. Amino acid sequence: CASSQASGGTYEQYF.

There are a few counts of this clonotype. CDR3 DNA: TGCGCCAGCAGCCAGGCCGGGACAGGGGCCAATGAGCAGTTCTTC. It yields the protein CASSQAGTGANEQFF. This chain uses TRBV4-1 with TRBJ2-1; 10 bases are a match to TRBD1. The germline gives CDR1 MGHRA, CDR2 YSYEKL. This CDR3 is built from 15 residues. After removal of 3 bases from V and 6 bases from J, the junction contained 5 bases not matched to a gene.

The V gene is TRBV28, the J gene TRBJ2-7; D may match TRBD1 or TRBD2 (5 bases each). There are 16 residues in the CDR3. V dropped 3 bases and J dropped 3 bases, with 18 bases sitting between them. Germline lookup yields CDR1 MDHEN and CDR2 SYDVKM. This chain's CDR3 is CASSFPAGSRDYEQYF. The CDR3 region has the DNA TGTGCCAGCAGTTTCCCCGCAGGGAGTAGGGACTACGAGCAGTACTTC.

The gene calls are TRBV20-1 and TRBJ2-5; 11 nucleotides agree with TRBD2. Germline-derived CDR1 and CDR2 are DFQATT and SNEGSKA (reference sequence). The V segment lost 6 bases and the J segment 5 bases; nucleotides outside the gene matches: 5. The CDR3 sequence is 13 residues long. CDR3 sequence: CSASSGRAETQYF. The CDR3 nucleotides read TGCAGTGCCAGTAGCGGGAGGGCGGAGACCCAGTACTTC.

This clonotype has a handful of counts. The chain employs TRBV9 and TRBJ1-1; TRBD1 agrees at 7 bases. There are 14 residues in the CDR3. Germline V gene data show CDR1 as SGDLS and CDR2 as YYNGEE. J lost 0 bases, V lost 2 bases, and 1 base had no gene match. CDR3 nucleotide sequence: TGTGCCAGCAGCGTGGGACAGATGAACACTGAAGCTTTCTTT. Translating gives CASSVGQMNTEAFF. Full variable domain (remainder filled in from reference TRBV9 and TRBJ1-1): DSGVTQTPKHLITATGQRVTLRCSPRSGDLSVYWYQQSLDQGLQFLIQYYNGEERAKGNILERFSAQQFPDLHSELNLSSLELGDSALYFCASSVGQMNTEAFFGQGTRLTVV.

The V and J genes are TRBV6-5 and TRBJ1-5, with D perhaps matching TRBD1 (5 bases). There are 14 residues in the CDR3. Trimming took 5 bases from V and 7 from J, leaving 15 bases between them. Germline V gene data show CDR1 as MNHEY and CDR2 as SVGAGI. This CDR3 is CASSIRRGRQPQHF. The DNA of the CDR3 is TGTGCCAGCAGTATAAGAAGGGGTCGGCAGCCCCAGCATTTT.

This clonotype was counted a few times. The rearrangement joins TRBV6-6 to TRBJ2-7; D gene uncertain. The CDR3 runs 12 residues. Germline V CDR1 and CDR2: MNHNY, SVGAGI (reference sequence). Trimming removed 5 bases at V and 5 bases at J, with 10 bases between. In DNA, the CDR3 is TGTGCCAGCAGTCTCCCCAGAAACGAGCAGTACTTC. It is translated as CASSLPRNEQYF.

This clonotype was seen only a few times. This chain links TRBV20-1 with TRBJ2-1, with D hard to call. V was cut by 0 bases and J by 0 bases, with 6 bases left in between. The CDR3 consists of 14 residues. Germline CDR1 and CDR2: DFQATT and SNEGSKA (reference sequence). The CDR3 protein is CSAREGSSYNEQFF. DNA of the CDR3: TGCAGTGCTAGAGAGGGAAGCTCCTACAATGAGCAGTTCTTC.

The CDR3 loop reads CATSRDHSTYEQYF. For the CDR3, the DNA is TGTGCCACCAGCAGAGATCACTCGACCTACGAGCAGTACTTC. The chain is built from TRBV15 and TRBJ2-7; D remains unclear. The ends were cut back, 0 bases at V and 2 bases at J, with 8 bases in the middle. This CDR3 comprises 14 residues. Germline CDR1 is LNHNV and CDR2 is YYDKDF (reference sequence).

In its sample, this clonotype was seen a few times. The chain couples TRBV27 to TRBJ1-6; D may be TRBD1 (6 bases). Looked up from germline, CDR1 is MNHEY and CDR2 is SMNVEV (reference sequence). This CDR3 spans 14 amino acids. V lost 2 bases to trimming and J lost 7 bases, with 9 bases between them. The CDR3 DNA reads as TGTGCCAGCAGTTTAGTGGGGGCCAATTCACCCCTCCACTTT. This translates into CASSLVGANSPLHF.

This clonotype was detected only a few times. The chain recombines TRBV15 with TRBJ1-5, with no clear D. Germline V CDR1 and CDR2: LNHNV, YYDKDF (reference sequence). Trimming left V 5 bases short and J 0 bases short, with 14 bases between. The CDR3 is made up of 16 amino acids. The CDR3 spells CATSLDGRSSNQPQHF. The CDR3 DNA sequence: TGTGCCACCAGCCTTGACGGCCGCAGTAGCAATCAGCCCCAGCATTTT.